Sequencing of this TCR beta chain was carried out in a study of T cell responses to AZD1222 COVID-19 vaccine. Comment on this clone: The antigen is not known.

The CDR3 covers 13 residues. Germline V CDR1 and CDR2: SGHTA, FQGNSA. V dropped 5 bases and J dropped 5; count of bases not matched to a gene: 4. Produced via immunoSEQ multiplex PCR; TCRdb's table is partial and in-frame only. The repertoire has roughly 150,000 clones, approximately 94% of them found once; the top ten carry 4.5% to 5.5%. General study results and limits: Mostly white British, mostly female donors; authors suggested clonal diversity may be underestimated. Reportedly, nearly half of unique spike TCRs recognized epitopes outside B.1.351/B.1.1.7 mutations. Sampling captured repertoires only after the peak T cell response.

The receptor was isolated from an adult in good health. The sequencing used peripheral blood, collected on day 0 of AZD1222 vaccination. The chain combines TRBV7-2 with TRBJ2-5, with 8 bases aligning to TRBD1. The CDR3: CASSAGQVETQYF. In DNA, the CDR3 is TGTGCCAGCAGCGCGGGACAGGTTGAGACCCAGTACTTC.